Below, 3 T cell receptor beta chains from the same sample are listed, as sequenced in a study of early T cells in non-severe SARS-CoV-2 infection. TCRdb ran MiXCR on the 5' RACE reads and lists one entry per CDR3 protein. The sample shows roughly 100,000 distinct CDR3 sequences, under 15% of them seen only once. The source material was whole blood. The receptor source for this set is an adult who was a healthcare worker with PCR-confirmed SARS-CoV-2 infection or an uninfected control (not recorded which).

The sample holds many counts of this clonotype. The chain has TRBV2 and TRBJ2-3; TRBD1 or TRBD2 may be the D gene (5 bases each). The CDR3 totals 14 residues. The V gene's germline CDR1 is SNHLY and CDR2 FYNNEI. V was cut by 7 bases and J by 4 bases, with 15 bases left in between. Here the CDR3 reads CASNRGTTADTQYF. The CDR3 DNA sequence: TGTGCCAGCAACCGAGGGACGACCGCAGATACGCAGTATTTT.

This clonotype was counted only a few times. The V and J genes are TRBV5-1 and TRBJ2-5, with 7 bases that match TRBD1. CDR1 and CDR2 from the germline V gene are SGHRS and YFSETQ. This CDR3 is 13 amino acids long. With V trimmed by 3 bases and J by 3 bases, 2 bases remained unmatched. CDR3 sequence reads: CASSWTGKETQYF. The CDR3 DNA follows: TGCGCCAGCAGCTGGACAGGAAAAGAGACCCAGTACTTC.

Of note for this clonotype: A read error may explain this, as a much larger clone is one base away. The V gene is TRBV28, the J gene TRBJ2-5, with D uncertain. The CDR3 has 13 amino acids. Germline values: CDR1 MDHEN, CDR2 SYDVKM. Written as DNA, the CDR3 is TGTGCCAGCAGTTCAAGGGAACAAGAGACCCAGTGCTTC. Translating gives CASSSREQETQCF.